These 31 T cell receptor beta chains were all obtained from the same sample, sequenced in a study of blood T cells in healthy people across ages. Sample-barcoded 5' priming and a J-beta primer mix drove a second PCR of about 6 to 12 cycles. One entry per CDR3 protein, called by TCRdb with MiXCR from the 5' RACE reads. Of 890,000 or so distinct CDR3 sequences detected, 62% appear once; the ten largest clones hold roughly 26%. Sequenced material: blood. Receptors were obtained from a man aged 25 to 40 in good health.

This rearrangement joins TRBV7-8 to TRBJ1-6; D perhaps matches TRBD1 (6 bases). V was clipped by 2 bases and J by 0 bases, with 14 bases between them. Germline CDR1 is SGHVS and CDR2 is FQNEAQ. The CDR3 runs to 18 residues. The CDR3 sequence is CASSLYRARASYNSPLHF. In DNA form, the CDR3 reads TGTGCCAGCAGCTTATACAGGGCCAGGGCCTCCTATAATTCACCCCTCCACTTT.

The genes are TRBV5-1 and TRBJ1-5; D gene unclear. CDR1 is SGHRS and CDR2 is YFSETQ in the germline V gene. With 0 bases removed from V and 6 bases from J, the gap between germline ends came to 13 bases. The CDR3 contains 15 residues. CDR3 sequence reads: CASSLAGSSGQPQHF. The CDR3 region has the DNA TGCGCCAGCAGCTTGGCAGGCAGCTCGGGTCAGCCCCAGCATTTT.

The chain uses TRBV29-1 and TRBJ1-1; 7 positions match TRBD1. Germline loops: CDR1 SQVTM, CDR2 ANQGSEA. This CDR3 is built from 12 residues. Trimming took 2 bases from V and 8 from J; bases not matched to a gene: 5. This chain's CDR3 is CSVELGGGEAFF. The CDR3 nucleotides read TGCAGCGTTGAATTGGGAGGGGGCGAAGCTTTCTTT. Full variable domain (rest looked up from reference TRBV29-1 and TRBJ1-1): SAVISQKPSRDICQRGTSLTIQCQVDSQVTMMFWYRQQPGQSLTLIATANQGSEATYESGFVIDKFPISRPNLTFSTLTVSNMSPEDSSIYLCSVELGGGEAFFGQGTRLTVV.

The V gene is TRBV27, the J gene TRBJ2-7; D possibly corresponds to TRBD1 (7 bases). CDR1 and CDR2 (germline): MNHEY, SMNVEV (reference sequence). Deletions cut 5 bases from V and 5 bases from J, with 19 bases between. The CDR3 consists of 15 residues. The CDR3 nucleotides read TGTGCCAGCAGTCCATCTGACAGGGAGGTCAACGAGCAGTACTTC. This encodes CASSPSDREVNEQYF.

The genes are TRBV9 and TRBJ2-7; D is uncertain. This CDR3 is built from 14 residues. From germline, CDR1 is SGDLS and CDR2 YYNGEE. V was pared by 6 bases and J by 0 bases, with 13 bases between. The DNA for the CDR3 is TGTGCCAGCACCAAAACAGTAAACTCCTACGAGCAGTACTTC. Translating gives CASTKTVNSYEQYF.

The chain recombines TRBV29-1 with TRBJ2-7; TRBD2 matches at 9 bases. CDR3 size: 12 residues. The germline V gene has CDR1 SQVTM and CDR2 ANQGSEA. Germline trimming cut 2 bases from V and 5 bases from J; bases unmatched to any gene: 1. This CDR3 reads CSVELAGDEQYF. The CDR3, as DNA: TGCAGCGTTGAATTAGCGGGGGACGAGCAGTACTTC.

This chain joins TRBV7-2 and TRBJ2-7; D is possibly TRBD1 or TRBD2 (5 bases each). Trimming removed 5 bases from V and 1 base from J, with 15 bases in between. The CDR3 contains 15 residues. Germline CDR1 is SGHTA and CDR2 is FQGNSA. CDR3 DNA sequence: TGTGCCAGCAGCACCCGGGACGCCAGATCCTACGAGCAGTACTTC. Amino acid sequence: CASSTRDARSYEQYF.

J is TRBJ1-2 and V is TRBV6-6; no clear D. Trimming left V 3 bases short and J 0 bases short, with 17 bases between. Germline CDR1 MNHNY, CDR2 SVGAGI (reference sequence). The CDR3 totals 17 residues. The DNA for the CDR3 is TGTGCCAGCAGTTATAAGTCTTCGGGTGGGGCTAACTATGGCTACACCTTC. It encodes CASSYKSSGGANYGYTF.

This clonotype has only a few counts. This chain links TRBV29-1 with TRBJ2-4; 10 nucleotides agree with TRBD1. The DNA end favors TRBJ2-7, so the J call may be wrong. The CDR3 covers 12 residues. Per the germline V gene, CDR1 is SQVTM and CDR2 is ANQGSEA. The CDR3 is CSVRDRGHEQYF. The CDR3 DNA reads TGCAGCGTCCGGGACAGGGGTCACGAGCAGTACTTC.

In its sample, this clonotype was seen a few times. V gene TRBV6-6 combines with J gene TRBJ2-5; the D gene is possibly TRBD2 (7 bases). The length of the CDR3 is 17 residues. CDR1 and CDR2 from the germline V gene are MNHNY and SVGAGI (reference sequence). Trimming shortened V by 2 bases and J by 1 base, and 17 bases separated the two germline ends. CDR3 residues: CASSYGGAFRGQETQYF. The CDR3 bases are TGTGCCAGCAGTTACGGGGGGGCGTTTCGCGGCCAAGAGACCCAGTACTTC.

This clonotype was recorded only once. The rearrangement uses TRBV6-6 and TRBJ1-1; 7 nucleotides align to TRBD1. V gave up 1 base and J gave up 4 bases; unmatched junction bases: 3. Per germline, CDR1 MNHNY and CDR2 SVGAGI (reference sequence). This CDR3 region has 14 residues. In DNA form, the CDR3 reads TGTGCCAGCAGTTACTGTACAGGGGCCACTGAAGCTTTCTTT. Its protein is CASSYCTGATEAFF.

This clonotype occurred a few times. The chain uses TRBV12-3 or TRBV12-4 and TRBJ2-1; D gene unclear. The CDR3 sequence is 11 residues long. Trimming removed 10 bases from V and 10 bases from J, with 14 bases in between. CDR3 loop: CATNTRAEQFF. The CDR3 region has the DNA TGTGCCACCAACACCCGGGCCGAGCAGTTCTTC.

In nucleotides, the CDR3 is TGTGCCAGCAGTCCCGGGGACCCCTACAATGAGCAGTTCTTC. Translation: CASSPGDPYNEQFF. The rearrangement uses TRBV11-3 and TRBJ2-1; D is perhaps TRBD1 or TRBD2 (5 bases each). The germline V and J ends were trimmed by 6 bases and 2 bases, with 11 bases remaining between them. The CDR3 totals 14 residues. Germline CDR1 and CDR2: SGHNT and YENEEA.

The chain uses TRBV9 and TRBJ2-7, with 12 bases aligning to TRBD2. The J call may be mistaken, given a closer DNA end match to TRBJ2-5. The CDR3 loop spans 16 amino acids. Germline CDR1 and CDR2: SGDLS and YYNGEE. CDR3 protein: CASSAQLAGGQETQYF. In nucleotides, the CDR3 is TGTGCCAGCAGCGCCCAACTAGCGGGGGGCCAAGAGACCCAGTACTTC.

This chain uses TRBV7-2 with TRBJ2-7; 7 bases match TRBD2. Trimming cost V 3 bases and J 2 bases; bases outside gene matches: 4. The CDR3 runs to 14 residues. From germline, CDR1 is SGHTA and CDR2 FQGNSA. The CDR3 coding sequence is TGTGCCAGCAGCTTTCAGACTAGCACCTACGAGCAGTACTTC. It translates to CASSFQTSTYEQYF.

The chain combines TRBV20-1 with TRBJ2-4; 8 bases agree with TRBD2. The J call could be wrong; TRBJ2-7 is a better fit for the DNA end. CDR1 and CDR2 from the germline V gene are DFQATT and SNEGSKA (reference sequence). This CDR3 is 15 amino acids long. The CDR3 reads CSARENGGAPYEQYF. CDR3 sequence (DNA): TGCAGTGCTAGAGAGAACGGGGGGGCCCCCTACGAGCAGTACTTC.

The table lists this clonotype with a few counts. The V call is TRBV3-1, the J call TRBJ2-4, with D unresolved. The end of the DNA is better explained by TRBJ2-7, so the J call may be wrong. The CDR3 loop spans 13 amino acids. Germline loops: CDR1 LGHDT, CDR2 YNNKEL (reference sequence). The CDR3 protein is CASSQVRSYEQYF. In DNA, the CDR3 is TGTGCCAGCAGCCAAGTACGGTCGTACGAGCAGTACTTC.

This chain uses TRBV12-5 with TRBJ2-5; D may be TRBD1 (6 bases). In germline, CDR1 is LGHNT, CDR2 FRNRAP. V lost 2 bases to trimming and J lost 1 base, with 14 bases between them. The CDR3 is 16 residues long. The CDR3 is CASGLPTDSFQETQYF. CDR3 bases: TGTGCTAGTGGTTTGCCAACGGACAGTTTCCAAGAGACCCAGTACTTC.

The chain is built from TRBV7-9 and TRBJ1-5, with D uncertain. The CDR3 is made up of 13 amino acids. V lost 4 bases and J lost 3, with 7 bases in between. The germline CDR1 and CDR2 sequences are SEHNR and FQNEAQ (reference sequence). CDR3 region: CASSWQDNQPQHF. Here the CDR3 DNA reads TGTGCCAGCAGCTGGCAGGACAATCAGCCCCAGCATTTT.

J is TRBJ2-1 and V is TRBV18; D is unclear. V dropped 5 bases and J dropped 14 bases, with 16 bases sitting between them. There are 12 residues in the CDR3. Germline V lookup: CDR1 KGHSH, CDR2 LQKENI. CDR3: CASSLETRQEFF. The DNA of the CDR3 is TGTGCCAGCTCATTGGAGACGCGTCAGGAGTTCTTC.

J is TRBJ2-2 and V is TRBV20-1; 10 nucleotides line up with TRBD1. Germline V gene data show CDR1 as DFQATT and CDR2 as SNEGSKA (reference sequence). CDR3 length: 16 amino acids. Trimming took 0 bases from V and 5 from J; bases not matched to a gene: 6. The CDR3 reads CSAREDRGERTGELFF. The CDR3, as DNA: TGCAGTGCTAGAGAGGACAGGGGGGAACGGACCGGGGAGCTGTTTTTT.

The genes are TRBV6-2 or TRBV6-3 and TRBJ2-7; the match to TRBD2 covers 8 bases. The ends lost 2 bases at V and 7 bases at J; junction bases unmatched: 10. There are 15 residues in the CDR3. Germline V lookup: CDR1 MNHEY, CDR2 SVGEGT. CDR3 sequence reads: CASSYDRRGDNEQYF. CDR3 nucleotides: TGTGCCAGCAGTTACGATCGGCGGGGGGACAATGAGCAGTACTTC.

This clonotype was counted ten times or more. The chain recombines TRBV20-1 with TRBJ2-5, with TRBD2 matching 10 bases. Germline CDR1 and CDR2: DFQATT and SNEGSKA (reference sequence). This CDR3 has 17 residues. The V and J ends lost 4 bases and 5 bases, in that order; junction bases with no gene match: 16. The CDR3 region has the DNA TGCAGTGCTACAAAATCCAGCGGGGGGGCCGAAGGCGAGACCCAGTACTTC. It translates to CSATKSSGGAEGETQYF.

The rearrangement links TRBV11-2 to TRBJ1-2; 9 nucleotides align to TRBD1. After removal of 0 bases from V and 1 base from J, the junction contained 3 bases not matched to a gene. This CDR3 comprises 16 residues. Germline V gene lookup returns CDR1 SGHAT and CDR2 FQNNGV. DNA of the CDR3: TGTGCCAGCAGCTTAGAGTTGGGACAGGGTAACTATGGCTACACCTTC. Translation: CASSLELGQGNYGYTF.

CDR3 region: CASSLPGRAGYTF. The CDR3 coding sequence is TGTGCCAGCAGCTTACCCGGACGGGCCGGCTACACCTTC. The chain recombines TRBV13 with TRBJ1-2; D is undetermined. The CDR3 length is 13 residues. Trimming left V 2 bases short and J 8 bases short, with 12 bases between. Germline values: CDR1 PRHDT, CDR2 FYEKMQ (reference sequence).

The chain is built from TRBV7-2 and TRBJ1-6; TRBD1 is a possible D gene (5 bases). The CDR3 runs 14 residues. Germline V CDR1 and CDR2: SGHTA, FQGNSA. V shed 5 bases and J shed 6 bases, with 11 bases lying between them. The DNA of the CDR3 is TGTGCCAGCAGCGGAACAGGCGGTAATTCACCCCTCCACTTT. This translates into CASSGTGGNSPLHF. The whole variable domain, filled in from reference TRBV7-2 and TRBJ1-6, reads GAGVSQSPSNKVTEKGKDVELRCDPISGHTALYWYRQSLGQGLEFLIYFQGNSAPDKSGLPSDRFSAERTGGSVSTLTIQRTQQEDSAVYLCASSGTGGNSPLHFGNGTRLTVT.

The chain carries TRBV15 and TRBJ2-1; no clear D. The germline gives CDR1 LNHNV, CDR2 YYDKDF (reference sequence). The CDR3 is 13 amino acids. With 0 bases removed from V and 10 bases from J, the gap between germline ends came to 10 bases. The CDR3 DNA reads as TGTGCCACCAGCAGAGATACGAAACACGAGCAGTTCTTC. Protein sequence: CATSRDTKHEQFF. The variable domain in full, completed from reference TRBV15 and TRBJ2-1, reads DAMVIQNPRYQVTQFGKPVTLSCSQTLNHNVMYWYQQKSSQAPKLLFHYYDKDFNNEADTPDNFQSRRPNTSFCFLDIRSPGLGDTAMYLCATSRDTKHEQFFGPGTRLTVL.

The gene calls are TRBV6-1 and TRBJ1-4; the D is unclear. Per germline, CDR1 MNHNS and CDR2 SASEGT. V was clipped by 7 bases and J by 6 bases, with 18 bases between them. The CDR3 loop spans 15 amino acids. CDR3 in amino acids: CASILGSGVDEKLFF. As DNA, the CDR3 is TGTGCCAGCATCCTGGGGTCCGGAGTTGATGAAAAACTGTTTTTT.

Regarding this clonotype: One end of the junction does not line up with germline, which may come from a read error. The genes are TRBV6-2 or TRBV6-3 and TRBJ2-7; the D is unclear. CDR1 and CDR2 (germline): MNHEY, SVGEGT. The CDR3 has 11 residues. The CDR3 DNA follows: TGTGCCAGCAGTTATCTCTACGAGCGGTACTTC. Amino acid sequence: CASSYLYERYF.

CDR3 nucleotide sequence: TGCGCCAGCAGCCAAGGACCGGGACCAGCTTTCTTT. Amino acid sequence: CASSQGPGPAFF. The chain combines TRBV4-3 with TRBJ1-1; a weak D match, TRBD1 (5 bases). Germline CDR1 reads LGHNA; CDR2 reads YSLEER. The CDR3 spans 12 residues. V dropped 1 base and J dropped 10 bases, with 10 bases sitting between them.

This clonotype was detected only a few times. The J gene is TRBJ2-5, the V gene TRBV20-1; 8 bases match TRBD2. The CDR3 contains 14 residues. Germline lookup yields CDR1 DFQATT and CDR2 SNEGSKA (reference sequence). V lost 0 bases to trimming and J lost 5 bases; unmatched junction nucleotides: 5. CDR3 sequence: CSAREGAGDETQYF. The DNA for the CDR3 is TGCAGTGCTAGAGAGGGAGCGGGGGATGAGACCCAGTACTTC.